This T cell receptor (beta chain) was sequenced during a study of post-analysis software for immune sequencing data. Notes on the study in general: Controls significantly exceeded multiple sclerosis patients in normalized Chao1 diversity. Five TRBV segments, including TRBV5-6, TRBV5-1 and TRBV20-1, were more frequent in patients than controls. Same-batch preparations were strongly co-clustered by F measure.

This clonotype has more than one count but fewer than ten. Its matching antigen is unknown. Unique molecular identifiers were carried by the TCR beta cDNA libraries. TCRdb fed the PCR reads into MiXCR, producing one record per CDR3 protein. This table holds hundreds of thousands of distinct CDR3 sequences, 30% to 40% found once. Trimming removed 4 bases from V and 3 bases from J; junction bases left unmatched: 7. The CDR3 is made up of 15 amino acids. CDR1 is SGHRS and CDR2 is YFSETQ in the germline V gene. V and J are TRBV5-1 and TRBJ1-5, with 7 bases that match TRBD1. The receptor was isolated from a girl aged 2 to 9 with multiple sclerosis. The specimen was blood. CDR3 protein: CASSAGGTDNQPQHF. The CDR3, as DNA: TGCGCCAGCAGCGCGGGGGGGACAGACAATCAGCCCCAGCATTTT.